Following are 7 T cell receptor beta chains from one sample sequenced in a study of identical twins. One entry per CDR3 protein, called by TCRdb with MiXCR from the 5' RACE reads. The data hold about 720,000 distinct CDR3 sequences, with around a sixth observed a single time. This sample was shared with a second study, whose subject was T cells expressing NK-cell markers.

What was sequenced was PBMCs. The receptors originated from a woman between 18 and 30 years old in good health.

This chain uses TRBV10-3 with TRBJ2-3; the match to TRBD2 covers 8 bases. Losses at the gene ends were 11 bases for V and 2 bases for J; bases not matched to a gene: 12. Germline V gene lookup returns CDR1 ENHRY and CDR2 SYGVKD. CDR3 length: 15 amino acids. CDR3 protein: CASSATSGPTDTQYF. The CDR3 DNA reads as TGTGCCTCCAGCGCAACTAGCGGACCCACAGATACGCAGTATTTT.

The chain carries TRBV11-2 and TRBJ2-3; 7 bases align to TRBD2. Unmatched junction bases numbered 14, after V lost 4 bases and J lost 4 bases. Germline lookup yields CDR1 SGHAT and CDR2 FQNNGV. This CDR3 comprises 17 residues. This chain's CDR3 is CASSYGRGGEGADTQYF. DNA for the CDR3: TGTGCCAGCAGCTATGGGCGGGGAGGGGAGGGCGCAGATACGCAGTATTTT.

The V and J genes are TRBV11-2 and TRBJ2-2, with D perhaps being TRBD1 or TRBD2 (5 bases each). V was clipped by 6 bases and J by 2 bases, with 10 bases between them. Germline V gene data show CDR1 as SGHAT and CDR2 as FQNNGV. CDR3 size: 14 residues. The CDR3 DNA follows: TGTGCCAGCAGTACGAGGGACAACACCGGGGAGCTGTTTTTT. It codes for CASSTRDNTGELFF.

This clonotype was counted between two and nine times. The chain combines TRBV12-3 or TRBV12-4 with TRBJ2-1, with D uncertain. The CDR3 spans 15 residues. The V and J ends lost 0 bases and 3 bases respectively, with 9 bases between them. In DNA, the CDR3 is TGTGCCAGCAGTTTAGCTCCCGTTCGCTACAATGAGCAGTTCTTC. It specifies CASSLAPVRYNEQFF.

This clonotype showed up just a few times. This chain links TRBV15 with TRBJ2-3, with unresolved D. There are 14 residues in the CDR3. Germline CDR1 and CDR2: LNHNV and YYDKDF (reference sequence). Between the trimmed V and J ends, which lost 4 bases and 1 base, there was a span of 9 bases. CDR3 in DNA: TGTGCCACCAGCAAAGGACCCGGCACAGATACGCAGTATTTT. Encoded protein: CATSKGPGTDTQYF.

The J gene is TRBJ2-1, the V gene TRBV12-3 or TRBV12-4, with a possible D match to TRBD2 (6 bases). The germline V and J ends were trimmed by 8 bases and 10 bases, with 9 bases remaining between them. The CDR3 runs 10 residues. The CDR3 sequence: CASPRGEQFF. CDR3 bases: TGTGCCAGCCCCCGGGGGGAGCAGTTCTTC.

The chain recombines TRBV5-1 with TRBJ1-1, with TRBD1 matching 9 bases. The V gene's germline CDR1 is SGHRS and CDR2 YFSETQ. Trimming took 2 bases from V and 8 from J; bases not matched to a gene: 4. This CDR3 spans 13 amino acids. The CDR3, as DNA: TGCGCCAGCAGCTTTTCAGGGACAGGGGAAGCTTTCTTT. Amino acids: CASSFSGTGEAFF.